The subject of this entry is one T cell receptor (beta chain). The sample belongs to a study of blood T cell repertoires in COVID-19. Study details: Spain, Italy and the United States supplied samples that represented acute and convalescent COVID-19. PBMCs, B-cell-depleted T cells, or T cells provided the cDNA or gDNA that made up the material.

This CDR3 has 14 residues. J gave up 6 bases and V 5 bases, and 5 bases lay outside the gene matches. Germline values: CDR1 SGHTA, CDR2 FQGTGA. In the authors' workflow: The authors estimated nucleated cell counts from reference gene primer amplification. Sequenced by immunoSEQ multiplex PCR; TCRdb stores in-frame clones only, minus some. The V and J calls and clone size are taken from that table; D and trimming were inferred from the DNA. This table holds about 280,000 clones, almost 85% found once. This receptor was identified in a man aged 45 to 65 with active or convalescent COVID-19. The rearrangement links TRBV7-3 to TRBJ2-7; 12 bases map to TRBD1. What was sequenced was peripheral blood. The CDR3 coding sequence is TGTGCCAGCAGCCCAGGGACAGGGGGCCGCGAGCAGTACTTC. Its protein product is CASSPGTGGREQYF.